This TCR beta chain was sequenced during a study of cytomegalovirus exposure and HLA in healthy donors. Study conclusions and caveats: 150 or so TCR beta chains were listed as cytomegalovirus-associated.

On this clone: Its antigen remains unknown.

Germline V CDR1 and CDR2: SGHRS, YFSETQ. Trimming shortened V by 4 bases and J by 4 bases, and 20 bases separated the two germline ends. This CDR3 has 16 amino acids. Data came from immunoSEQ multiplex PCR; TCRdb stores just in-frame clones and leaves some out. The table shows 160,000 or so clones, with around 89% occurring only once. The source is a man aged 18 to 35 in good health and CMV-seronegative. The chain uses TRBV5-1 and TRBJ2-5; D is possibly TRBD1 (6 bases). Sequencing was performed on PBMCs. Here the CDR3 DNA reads TGCGCCAGCAGCCGCGAGTCCAGGGGCTTAGGAGAGACCCAGTACTTC. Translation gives CASSRESRGLGETQYF.